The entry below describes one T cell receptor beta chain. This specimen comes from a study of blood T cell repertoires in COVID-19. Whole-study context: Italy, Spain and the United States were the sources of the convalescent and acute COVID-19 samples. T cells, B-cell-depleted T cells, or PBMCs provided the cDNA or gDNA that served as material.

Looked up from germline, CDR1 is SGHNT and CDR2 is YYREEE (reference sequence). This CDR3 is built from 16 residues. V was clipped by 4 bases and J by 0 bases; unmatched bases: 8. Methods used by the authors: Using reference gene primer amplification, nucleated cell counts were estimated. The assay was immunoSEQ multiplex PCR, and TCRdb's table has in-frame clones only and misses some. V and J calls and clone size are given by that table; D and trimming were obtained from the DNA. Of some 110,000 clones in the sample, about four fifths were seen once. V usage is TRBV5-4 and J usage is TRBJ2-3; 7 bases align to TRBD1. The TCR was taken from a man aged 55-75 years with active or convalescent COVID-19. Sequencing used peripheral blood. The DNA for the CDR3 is TGTGCCAGCAGCAGACCCCAGGACAGGAGCACAGATACGCAGTATTTT. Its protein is CASSRPQDRSTDTQYF.